These 14 T cell receptor beta chains were sequenced from one sample in a study of cytomegalovirus exposure and HLA in healthy donors. The PCR made use of 60 Vbeta and 13 Jbeta primers. Libraries were prepared by immunoSEQ multiplex PCR; TCRdb keeps only in-frame clonotypes and omits some of them. The sample holds 150,000 to 200,000 clones; approximately 80% are singletons and the top ten take approximately 4.5%. Sequenced input: PBMCs. The receptors originated from a man aged 25-45 years in good health and CMV-seronegative.

V and J are TRBV7-3 and TRBJ2-3; TRBD2 agrees at 12 bases. CDR1 and CDR2 (germline): SGHTA, FQGTGA. V trimming: 0 bases; J trimming: 4 bases; junction bases outside the gene matches: 5. This CDR3 has 17 amino acids. CDR3 sequence (DNA): TGTGCCAGCAGCTTAACCCTAGCGGGAGGGCCCCCAGATACGCAGTATTTT. Residues: CASSLTLAGGPPDTQYF.

This chain connects TRBV9 to TRBJ1-6; possibly TRBD1 for D (6 bases). V was clipped by 3 bases and J by 7 bases, with 11 bases between them. The CDR3 is made up of 14 amino acids. The germline CDR1 and CDR2 sequences are SGDLS and YYNGEE. The CDR3 DNA reads as TGTGCCAGCAGCGCGGGACACGTCAATTCACCCCTCCACTTT. As protein: CASSAGHVNSPLHF.

CDR3 residues: CASSSRTGGAFF. The CDR3 bases are TGTGCCAGCAGCTCTCGGACAGGGGGAGCTTTCTTT. V is TRBV7-8 and J is TRBJ1-1; 10 bases are shared with TRBD1. Germline V CDR1 and CDR2: SGHVS, FQNEAQ. The CDR3 has 12 residues. The V gene end was trimmed by 4 bases and the J gene end by 10 bases; junction bases not matched to a gene: 3.

V and J are TRBV30 and TRBJ2-5; 12 bases match TRBD2. This CDR3 has 15 residues. V shed 3 bases and J 4 bases; nucleotides not matched to a gene: 6. Germline V gene sequence: CDR1 GTSNPN, CDR2 SVGIG (reference sequence). CDR3 nucleotide sequence: TGTGCCTGGAGCAGACTAGCGGGAGAGGGAGAGACCCAGTACTTC. Protein sequence: CAWSRLAGEGETQYF. Looking up the rest from reference TRBV30 and TRBJ2-5 gives the full variable domain: SQTIHQWPATLVQPVGSPLSLECTVEGTSNPNLYWYRQAAGRGLQLLFYSVGIGQISSEVPQNLSASRPQDRQFILSSKKLLLSDSGFYLCAWSRLAGEGETQYFGPGTRLLVL.

This clone showed up just once. This sequence joins TRBV20-1 and TRBJ2-1, with a possible D match to TRBD2 (5 bases). This CDR3 has 10 amino acids. Germline values: CDR1 DFQATT, CDR2 SNEGSKA (reference sequence). Here the CDR3 reads CSPRDDEQFF. The CDR3 DNA reads as TGCAGCCCCCGGGATGATGAGCAGTTCTTC.

The chain links TRBV5-1 to TRBJ2-7; 7 bases line up with TRBD2. The CDR3 consists of 15 residues. The J segment lost 2 bases and the V segment lost 1 base, leaving 6 bases of the junction unmatched. CDR1 and CDR2 (germline): SGHRS, YFSETQ. The CDR3 DNA sequence: TGCGCCAGCAGCTTGTTGAGCGGGGTTACCTACGAGCAGTACTTC. Translating it yields CASSLLSGVTYEQYF.

The V and J genes are TRBV12-2 and TRBJ1-5; the table's D call TRBD1 went unverified against the DNA. TRBV12-2 is a pseudogene. This CDR3 region has 18 residues. The CDR3 loop is CASRFNRGQCMSNQPQHF. DNA of the CDR3: TGTGCAAGTCGCTTTAACAGGGGGCAATGCATGAGCAATCAGCCCCAGCATTTT.

This chain connects TRBV28 to TRBJ2-7; the match to TRBD1 covers 8 bases. Germline V CDR1 and CDR2: MDHEN, SYDVKM. The CDR3 extends over 14 amino acids. The junction had 7 bases not matched to a gene; V was cut back by 9 bases and J by 0 bases. DNA of the CDR3: TGTGCCAGTGGGGAGCAGGGGGCCTCCTACGAGCAGTACTTC. Translation: CASGEQGASYEQYF.

The chain uses TRBV13 and TRBJ2-7, with 9 nucleotides matching TRBD2. V dropped 7 bases and J dropped 4; count of bases not matched to a gene: 14. Germline loops: CDR1 PRHDT, CDR2 FYEKMQ (reference sequence). This CDR3 is built from 16 residues. CDR3 region: CASTFAASGRSYEQYF. Written as DNA, the CDR3 is TGTGCCAGCACCTTTGCCGCGAGCGGGAGGTCATACGAGCAGTACTTC. Together with reference TRBV13 and TRBJ2-7, the CDR3 gives the full variable domain: AAGVIQSPRHLIKEKRETATLKCYPIPRHDTVYWYQQGPGQDPQFLISFYEKMQSDKGSIPDRFSAQQFSDYHSELNMSSLELGDSALYFCASTFAASGRSYEQYFGPGTRLTVT.

This rearrangement joins TRBV27 to TRBJ2-2, with D possibly being TRBD2 (5 bases). The CDR3 length is 14 residues. Germline V gene lookup returns CDR1 MNHEY and CDR2 SMNVEV (reference sequence). V was trimmed by 4 bases and J by 7 bases, leaving 13 bases between them. Here the CDR3 reads CASSSWAGGGELFF. As DNA, the CDR3 is TGTGCCAGCAGTTCCTGGGCGGGTGGCGGGGAGCTGTTTTTT.

In its sample, this clone was seen a few times. The chain links TRBV5-4 to TRBJ2-3, with TRBD1 as a possible D gene (5 bases). The CDR3 consists of 16 residues. V lost 4 bases and J lost 4, with 19 bases in between. The germline V gene has CDR1 SGHNT and CDR2 YYREEE (reference sequence). DNA of the CDR3: TGTGCCAGCAGCCCCCGGACAACCCTAGGCCCAGATACGCAGTATTTT. Translation: CASSPRTTLGPDTQYF.

This chain links TRBV19 with TRBJ2-1; TRBD1 might be the D (5 bases). V gave up 5 bases and J gave up 8 bases, with 19 bases separating them. Per the germline V gene, CDR1 is LNHDA and CDR2 is SQIVND (reference sequence). The CDR3 extends over 15 amino acids. For the CDR3, the DNA is TGTGCCAGTAGTCCTCTAGGGCAGGGAAAAGATGAGCAGTTCTTC. Translation: CASSPLGQGKDEQFF.

The chain uses TRBV11-2 and TRBJ2-7, with a possible D match to TRBD1 (5 bases). Germline CDR1 reads SGHAT; CDR2 reads FQNNGV. V dropped 2 bases and J dropped 2 bases, with 13 bases sitting between them. The CDR3 length is 15 residues. In DNA form, the CDR3 reads TGTGCCAGCAGCTTACCAGGGCTATATCCCTACGAGCAGTACTTC. It is translated as CASSLPGLYPYEQYF.

The chain is built from TRBV9 and TRBJ2-3, with 10 bases lining up with TRBD2. The J segment lost 2 bases and the V segment lost 3 bases, leaving 6 bases of the junction unmatched. Germline V lookup: CDR1 SGDLS, CDR2 YYNGEE. The CDR3 runs 16 residues. The CDR3 loop is CASSEPSGGVTDTQYF. CDR3 bases: TGTGCCAGCAGCGAGCCTAGCGGGGGAGTCACAGATACGCAGTATTTT.